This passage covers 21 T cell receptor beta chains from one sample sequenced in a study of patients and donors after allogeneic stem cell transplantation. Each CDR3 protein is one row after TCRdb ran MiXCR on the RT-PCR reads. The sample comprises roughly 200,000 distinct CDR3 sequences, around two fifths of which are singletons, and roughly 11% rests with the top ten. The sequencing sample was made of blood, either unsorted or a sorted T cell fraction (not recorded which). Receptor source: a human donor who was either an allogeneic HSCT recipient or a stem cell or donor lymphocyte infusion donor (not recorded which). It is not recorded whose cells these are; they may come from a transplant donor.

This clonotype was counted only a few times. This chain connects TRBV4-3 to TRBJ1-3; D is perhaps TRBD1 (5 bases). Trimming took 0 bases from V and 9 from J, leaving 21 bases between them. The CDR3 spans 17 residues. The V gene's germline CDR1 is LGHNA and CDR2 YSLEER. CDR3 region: CASSQDTTRPGRTTIYF. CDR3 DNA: TGCGCCAGCAGCCAAGATACAACGAGGCCAGGGCGAACCACCATATATTTT.

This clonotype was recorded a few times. The CDR3: CASSEVYSNQPQHF. The DNA for the CDR3 is TGTGCCAGCAGTGAAGTTTATTCCAATCAGCCCCAGCATTTT. V usage is TRBV6-1 and J usage is TRBJ1-5; no reliable D call. The germline V gene encodes CDR1 MNHNS and CDR2 SASEGT. The CDR3 consists of 14 residues. Trimming left V 1 base short and J 3 bases short, with 7 bases between.

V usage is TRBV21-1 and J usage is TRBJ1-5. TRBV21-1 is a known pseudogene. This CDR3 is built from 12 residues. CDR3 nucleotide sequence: TGTGCCAGCAGCAAAAAGGAGTCCTCCCAGCATTTT. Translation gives CASSKKESSQHF.

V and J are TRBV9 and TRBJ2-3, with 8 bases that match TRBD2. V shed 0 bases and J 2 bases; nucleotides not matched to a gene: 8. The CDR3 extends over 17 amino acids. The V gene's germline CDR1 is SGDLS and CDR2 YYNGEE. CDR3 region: CASSVAASGGLTDTQYF. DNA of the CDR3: TGTGCCAGCAGCGTAGCCGCCAGCGGGGGACTCACAGATACGCAGTATTTT.

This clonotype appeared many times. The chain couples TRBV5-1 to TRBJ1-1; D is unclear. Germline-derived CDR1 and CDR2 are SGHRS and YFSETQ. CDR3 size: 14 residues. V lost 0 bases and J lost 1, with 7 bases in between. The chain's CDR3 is CASSLGGWNTEAFF. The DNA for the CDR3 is TGCGCCAGCAGCTTGGGCGGGTGGAACACTGAAGCTTTCTTT. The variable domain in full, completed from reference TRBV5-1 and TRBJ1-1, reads KAGVTQTPRYLIKTRGQQVTLSCSPISGHRSVSWYQQTPGQGLQFLFEYFSETQRNKGNFPGRFSGRQFSNSRSEMNVSTLELGDSALYLCASSLGGWNTEAFFGQGTRLTVV.

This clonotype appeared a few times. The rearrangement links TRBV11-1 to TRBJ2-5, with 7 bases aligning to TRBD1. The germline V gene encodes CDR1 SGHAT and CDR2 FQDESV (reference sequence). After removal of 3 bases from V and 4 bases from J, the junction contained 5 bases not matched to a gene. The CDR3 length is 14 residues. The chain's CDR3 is CASSFNRGGETQYF. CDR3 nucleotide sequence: TGTGCCAGCAGCTTTAACAGGGGTGGAGAGACCCAGTACTTC.

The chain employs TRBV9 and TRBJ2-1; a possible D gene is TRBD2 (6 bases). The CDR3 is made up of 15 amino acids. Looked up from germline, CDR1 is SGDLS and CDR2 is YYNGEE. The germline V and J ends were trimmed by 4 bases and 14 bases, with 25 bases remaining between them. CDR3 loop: CASSLGLSLTMRKFF. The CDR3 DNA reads TGTGCCAGCAGCCTTGGACTATCACTTACAATGAGGAAGTTCTTC.

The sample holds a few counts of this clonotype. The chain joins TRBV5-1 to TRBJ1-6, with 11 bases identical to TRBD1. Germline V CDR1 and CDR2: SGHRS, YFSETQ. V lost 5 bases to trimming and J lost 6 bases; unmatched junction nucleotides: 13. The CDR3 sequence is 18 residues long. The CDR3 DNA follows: TGCGCCAGCAGTTTCTCGCCCTTCGGGACAGGGGGTAATTCACCCCTCCACTTT. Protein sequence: CASSFSPFGTGGNSPLHF.

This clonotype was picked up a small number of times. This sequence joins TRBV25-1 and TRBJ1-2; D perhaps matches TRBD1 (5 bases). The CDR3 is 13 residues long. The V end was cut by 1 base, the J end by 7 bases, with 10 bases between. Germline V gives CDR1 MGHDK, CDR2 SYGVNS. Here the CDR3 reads CASSESGIRGYTF. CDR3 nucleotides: TGTGCCAGCAGTGAATCAGGGATCCGTGGCTACACCTTC.

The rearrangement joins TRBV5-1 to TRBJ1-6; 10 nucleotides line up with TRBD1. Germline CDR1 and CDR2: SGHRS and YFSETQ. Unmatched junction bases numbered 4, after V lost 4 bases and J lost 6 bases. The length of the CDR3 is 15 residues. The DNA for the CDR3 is TGCGCCAGCAGCAGGACAGGGGGACGTAATTCACCCCTCCACTTT. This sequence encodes CASSRTGGRNSPLHF.

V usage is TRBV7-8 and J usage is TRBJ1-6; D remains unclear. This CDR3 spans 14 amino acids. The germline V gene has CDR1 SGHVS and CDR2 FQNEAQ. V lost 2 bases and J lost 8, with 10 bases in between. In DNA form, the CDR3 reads TGTGCCAGCAGCTTAACCCACCTAGATTCACCCCTCCACTTT. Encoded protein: CASSLTHLDSPLHF.

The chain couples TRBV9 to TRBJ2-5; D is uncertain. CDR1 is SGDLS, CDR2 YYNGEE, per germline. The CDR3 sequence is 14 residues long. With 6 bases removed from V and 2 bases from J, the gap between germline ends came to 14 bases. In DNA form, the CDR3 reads TGTGCCAGCAACCCGGGTCCTATTCAAGAGACCCAGTACTTC. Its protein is CASNPGPIQETQYF.

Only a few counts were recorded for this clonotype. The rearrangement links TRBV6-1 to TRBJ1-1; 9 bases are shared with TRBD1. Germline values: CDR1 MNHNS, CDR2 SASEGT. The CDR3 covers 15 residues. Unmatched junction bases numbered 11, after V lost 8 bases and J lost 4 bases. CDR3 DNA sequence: TGTGCCAGCTCAAGAACCGGGACAGGGCGCACTGAAGCTTTCTTT. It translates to CASSRTGTGRTEAFF.

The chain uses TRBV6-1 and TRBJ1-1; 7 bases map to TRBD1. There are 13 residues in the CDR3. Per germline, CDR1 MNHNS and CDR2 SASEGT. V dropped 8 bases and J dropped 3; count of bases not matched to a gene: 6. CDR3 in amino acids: CASRQGVYTEAFF. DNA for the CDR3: TGTGCCAGCCGACAGGGTGTCTACACTGAAGCTTTCTTT.

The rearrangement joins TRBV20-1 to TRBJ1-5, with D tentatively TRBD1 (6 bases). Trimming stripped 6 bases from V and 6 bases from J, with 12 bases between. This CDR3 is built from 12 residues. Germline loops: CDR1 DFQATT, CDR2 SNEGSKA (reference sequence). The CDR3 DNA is TGCAGTGCGAGGTGGGGGGCTCAGCCCCAGCATTTT. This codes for CSARWGAQPQHF.

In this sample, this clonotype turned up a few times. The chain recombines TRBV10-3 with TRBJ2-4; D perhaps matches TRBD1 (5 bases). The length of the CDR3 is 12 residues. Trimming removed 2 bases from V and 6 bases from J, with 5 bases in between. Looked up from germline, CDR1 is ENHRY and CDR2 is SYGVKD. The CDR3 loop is CAISEGANIQYF. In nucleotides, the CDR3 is TGTGCCATCAGTGAGGGGGCAAACATTCAGTACTTC.

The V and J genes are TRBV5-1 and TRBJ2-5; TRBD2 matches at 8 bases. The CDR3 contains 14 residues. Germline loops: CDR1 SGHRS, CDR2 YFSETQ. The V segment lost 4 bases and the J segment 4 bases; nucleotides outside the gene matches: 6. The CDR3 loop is CASSHGTRTETQYF. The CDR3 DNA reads TGCGCCAGCAGCCACGGGACTAGAACAGAGACCCAGTACTTC.

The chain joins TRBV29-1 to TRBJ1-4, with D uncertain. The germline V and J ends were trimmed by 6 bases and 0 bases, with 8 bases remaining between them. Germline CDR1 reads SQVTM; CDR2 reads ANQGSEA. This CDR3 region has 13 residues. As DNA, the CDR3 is TGCAGCGTGGGGAGGGCAACTAATGAAAAACTGTTTTTT. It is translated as CSVGRATNEKLFF. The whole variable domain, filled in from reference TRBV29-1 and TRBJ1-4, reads SAVISQKPSRDICQRGTSLTIQCQVDSQVTMMFWYRQQPGQSLTLIATANQGSEATYESGFVIDKFPISRPNLTFSTLTVSNMSPEDSSIYLCSVGRATNEKLFFGSGTQLSVL.

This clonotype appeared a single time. The DNA for the CDR3 is TGCGCCAGCAGCCCCAACGAGGGGGGCCAATACAATGAGCAGTTCTTC. This encodes CASSPNEGGQYNEQFF. The V and J genes are TRBV4-1 and TRBJ2-1; D tentatively fits TRBD1 or TRBD2 (6 bases each). V lost 4 bases and J 4 bases, leaving 17 bases between the germline ends. Germline CDR1 MGHRA, CDR2 YSYEKL. The CDR3 sequence is 16 residues long.

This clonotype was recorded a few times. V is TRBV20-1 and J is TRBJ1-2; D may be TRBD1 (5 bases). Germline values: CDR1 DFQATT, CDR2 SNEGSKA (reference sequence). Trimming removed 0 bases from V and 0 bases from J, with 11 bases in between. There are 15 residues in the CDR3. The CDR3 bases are TGCAGTGCTAGAGATCGGGGCTGGACTAACTATGGCTACACCTTC. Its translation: CSARDRGWTNYGYTF.

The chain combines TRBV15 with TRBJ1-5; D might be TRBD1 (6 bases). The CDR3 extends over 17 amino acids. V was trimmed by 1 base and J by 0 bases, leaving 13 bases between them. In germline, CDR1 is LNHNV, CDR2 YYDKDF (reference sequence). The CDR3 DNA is TGTGCCACCAGCAGAGGTGGGACACTCAATAGCAATCAGCCCCAGCATTTT. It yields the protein CATSRGGTLNSNQPQHF.